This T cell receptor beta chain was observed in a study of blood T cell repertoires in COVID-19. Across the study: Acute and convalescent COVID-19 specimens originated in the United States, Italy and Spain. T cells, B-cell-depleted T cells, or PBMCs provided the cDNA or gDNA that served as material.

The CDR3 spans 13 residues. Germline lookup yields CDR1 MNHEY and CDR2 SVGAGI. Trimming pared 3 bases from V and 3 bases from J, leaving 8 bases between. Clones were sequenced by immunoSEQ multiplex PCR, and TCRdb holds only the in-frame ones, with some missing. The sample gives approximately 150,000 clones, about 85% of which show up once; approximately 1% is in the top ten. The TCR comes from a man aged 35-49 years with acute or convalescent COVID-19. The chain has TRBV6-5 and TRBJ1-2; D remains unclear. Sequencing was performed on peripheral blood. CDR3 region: CASSYERDYGYTF. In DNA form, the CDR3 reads TGTGCCAGCAGTTATGAGAGGGACTATGGCTACACCTTC.